A selection of T cell receptor beta chains follows, all from one sample in a study of low-dose radiotherapy and immunotherapy resistance in tumors. A single record per CDR3 protein comes from TCRdb applying MiXCR to the reads. The repertoire holds roughly 95,000 distinct CDR3 sequences, with 20% to 25% as singletons. The input for sequencing was PBMCs, taken after low-dose radiotherapy plus immunotherapy. These receptors originate from a female donor with ovarian cancer. CDR3s include the opening cysteine and the closing phenylalanine or tryptophan. D genes are given only for firm matches. Rows give clone size only sometimes, using once, few, many, or a class for an expanded clone.

v_call	d_call	clone_size	j_call	cdr3_nt	cdr3_aa
TRBV29-1	.	many	TRBJ2-1	TGCAGCGCAGCGGGTAGTGTCAATGAGCAGTTCTTC	CSAAGSVNEQFF
TRBV6-2/TRBV6-3	.	many	TRBJ1-5	TGTGCCAGCAGTTACTACCCCCCGGGCGGCAATCAGCCCCAGCATTTT	CASSYYPPGGNQPQHF
TRBV11-2	.	many	TRBJ2-7	TGTGCCAGCAGCTTAGTTTCTGCTGTCGGCAAGCAGTACTTC	CASSLVSAVGKQYF
TRBV15	.	many	TRBJ2-2	TGTGCCACCAGCACTTCTACTCACACCGGGGAGCTGTTTTTT	CATSTSTHTGELFF
TRBV7-2	TRBD1	many	TRBJ2-6	TGTGCCAGCAGCTTAGTTGTAGGGACAGGGAGCTCTGGGGCCAACGTCCTGACTTTC	CASSLVVGTGSSGANVLTF
TRBV12-3/TRBV12-4	TRBD1	many	TRBJ1-5	TGTGCCAGCACCCGGACAGGGGAGGGCAATCAGCCCCAGCATTTT	CASTRTGEGNQPQHF
TRBV7-2	TRBD2	.	TRBJ2-7	TGTGCCAGCAGCTTTTCGCGGGAGGATCTAACCACCTCCTACGAGCAGTACTTC	CASSFSREDLTTSYEQYF
TRBV6-1	.	many	TRBJ2-2	TGTGCCAGCAGTGAAGCGATCGAGCGAACCGGGGAGCTGTTTTTT	CASSEAIERTGELFF
TRBV2	TRBD2	many	TRBJ2-5	TGTGCCAGCAGTGAAGGGACTAGCGGGGTTCAAGAGACCCAGTACTTC	CASSEGTSGVQETQYF
TRBV25-1	.	many	TRBJ1-1	TGTGCCAGCAGTGAGGCGGCGGGCACTGAAGCTTTCTTT	CASSEAAGTEAFF
TRBV6-2/TRBV6-3	TRBD1	.	TRBJ2-1	TGTGCCAGCACCCAGAGGAGGGACAGGGGTACGGGTGAGCAGTTCTTC	CASTQRRDRGTGEQFF
TRBV12-3/TRBV12-4	.	many	TRBJ2-1	TGTGCCAGCAGCTCCCGAGGGCCCGGGCACAATGAGCAGTTCTTC	CASSSRGPGHNEQFF
TRBV7-9	.	many	TRBJ2-2	TGTGCCAGCAGGGCTGCAGCCCACACCGGGGAGCTGTTTTTT	CASRAAAHTGELFF
TRBV5-6	TRBD1	.	TRBJ1-1	TGTGCCAGCAGCTATAGGACAGGGGGCCTGATGGTAGCTTTCTTT	CASSYRTGGLMVAFF
TRBV11-2	TRBD2	many	TRBJ2-3	TGTGCCAGCAGCCGGCGGGGGAGTGTAGCGCCAAGCACAGATACGCAGTATTTT	CASSRRGSVAPSTDTQYF
TRBV20-1	.	many	TRBJ2-7	TGCAGCGCCCGGTTGGGCCCGAGCTCCTACGAGCAGTACTTC	CSARLGPSSYEQYF
TRBV28	TRBD2	many	TRBJ2-7	TGTGCCAGCAGTTTGCCTCTTAGCGGGGGGTCCTACGAGCAGTACTTC	CASSLPLSGGSYEQYF